The 14 T cell receptor beta chains given below trace back to one sample, sequenced in a study of identical twins. Each CDR3 protein gets one entry after TCRdb re-called the 5' RACE reads with MiXCR. The sample lists hundreds of thousands of distinct CDR3 sequences, around 21% occurring once. A further study also used this sample, focusing on T cells expressing NK-cell markers.

Sequenced material: PBMCs. These receptors came from a woman younger than 30 in good health.

There are a few counts of this clonotype. This chain uses TRBV2 with TRBJ2-7; a weak D match, TRBD1 (6 bases). Germline values: CDR1 SNHLY, CDR2 FYNNEI. V was pared by 7 bases and J by 2 bases, with 12 bases between. CDR3 length: 13 residues. In nucleotides, the CDR3 is TGTGCCAGCACCATGACAGGTACCTACGAGCAGTACTTC. It encodes CASTMTGTYEQYF.

The chain employs TRBV29-1 and TRBJ2-2; no firm D call. CDR3 length equals 13 residues. V lost 4 bases and J 6 bases, leaving 12 bases between the germline ends. Germline-derived CDR1 and CDR2 are SQVTM and ANQGSEA. The CDR3 bases are TGCAGCGTTGTTGGTAGCCATCCCGGGGAGCTGTTTTTT. It translates to CSVVGSHPGELFF.

This chain links TRBV5-5 with TRBJ2-7; unclear D gene. Germline V gene sequence: CDR1 SGHKS, CDR2 YYEKEE (reference sequence). The CDR3 is made up of 13 amino acids. V lost 1 base and J lost 5, with 10 bases in between. CDR3 sequence reads: CASSLWSQHEQYF. CDR3 in DNA: TGTGCCAGCAGCTTGTGGAGTCAGCACGAGCAGTACTTC.

This clonotype was recorded at least ten times. V gene TRBV20-1 combines with J gene TRBJ2-7, with D perhaps matching TRBD2 (6 bases). The length of the CDR3 is 13 residues. Germline lookup yields CDR1 DFQATT and CDR2 SNEGSKA (reference sequence). V was clipped by 6 bases and J by 0 bases, with 12 bases between them. The CDR3 DNA follows: TGCAGTGCATCAAGCGGGTCCTCCTACGAGCAGTACTTC. Its translation is CSASSGSSYEQYF.

The rearrangement joins TRBV6-5 to TRBJ1-3; D not certain. V was shortened by 3 bases and J by 7 bases, with 4 bases between the two germline ends. The CDR3 is 11 amino acids. The germline gives CDR1 MNHEY, CDR2 SVGAGI. The chain's CDR3 is CASSYLNTIYF. For the CDR3, the DNA is TGTGCCAGCAGTTATCTCAACACCATATATTTT.

The chain links TRBV20-1 to TRBJ2-3; 7 bases align to TRBD2. Germline CDR1 reads DFQATT; CDR2 reads SNEGSKA (reference sequence). The CDR3 length is 14 residues. Trimming cost V 0 bases and J 3 bases; bases outside gene matches: 3. The CDR3 DNA sequence: TGCAGTGCTAGAGACCGGGGGGTTACAGATACGCAGTATTTT. Its protein product is CSARDRGVTDTQYF.

The table lists this clonotype with a few counts. The V call is TRBV6-1, the J call TRBJ2-5, with a weak D call TRBD2 (6 bases). Per germline, CDR1 MNHNS and CDR2 SASEGT. Trimming removed 8 bases from V and 0 bases from J, with 10 bases in between. The CDR3 contains 13 residues. The DNA for the CDR3 is TGTGCCAGCGGTAGCGGCAACCAAGAGACCCAGTACTTC. Its translation is CASGSGNQETQYF.

The chain couples TRBV5-5 to TRBJ1-1; D gene ambiguous. CDR1 is SGHKS, CDR2 YYEKEE, per germline (reference sequence). This CDR3 region has 13 residues. V was shortened by 0 bases and J by 8 bases, with 11 bases between the two germline ends. The chain's CDR3 is CASSLVSPGEAFF. CDR3 nucleotides: TGTGCCAGCAGCTTGGTCTCTCCGGGGGAAGCTTTCTTT.

The chain carries TRBV7-9 and TRBJ2-3, with D possibly TRBD1 on 5 matching bases. V lost 11 bases, J lost 3 bases, and 12 bases lay in between. The CDR3 consists of 12 residues. Germline V lookup: CDR1 SEHNR, CDR2 FQNEAQ (reference sequence). CDR3 coding DNA: TGTGCCGCAGCAACAGGAACAGATACGCAGTATTTT. As protein: CAAATGTDTQYF. The complete variable domain, with remaining parts taken from reference TRBV7-9 and TRBJ2-3, reads DTGVSQNPRHKITKRGQNVTFRCDPISEHNRLYWYRQTLGQGPEFLTYFQNEAQLEKSRLLSDRFSAERPKGSFSTLEIQRTEQGDSAMYLCAAATGTDTQYFGPGTRLTVL.

Many counts were recorded for this clonotype. The rearrangement joins TRBV9 to TRBJ2-3; 7 bases line up with TRBD2. The CDR3 covers 14 residues. The V segment lost 7 bases and the J segment 1 base; nucleotides outside the gene matches: 6. In germline, CDR1 is SGDLS, CDR2 YYNGEE. Written as DNA, the CDR3 is TGTGCCAGCTCGTCTAGCGGACGCACAGATACGCAGTATTTT. This codes for CASSSSGRTDTQYF.

J is TRBJ2-1 and V is TRBV11-1, with D perhaps matching TRBD1 (6 bases). Germline V gene data show CDR1 as SGHAT and CDR2 as FQDESV (reference sequence). The CDR3 is 13 residues long. Trimming removed 4 bases from V and 10 bases from J, with 14 bases in between. CDR3 nucleotide sequence: TGTGCCAGCAGCTCAAGGGCTGGGGGCGAGCAGTTCTTC. Translated, it gives CASSSRAGGEQFF.

This clonotype was seen a few times. V and J are TRBV12-3 or TRBV12-4 and TRBJ2-1; 10 bases are shared with TRBD2. CDR3 length: 17 amino acids. V lost 0 bases to trimming and J lost 1 base; unmatched junction nucleotides: 3. The CDR3 sequence is CASSLALAGASYNEQFF. CDR3 nucleotide sequence: TGTGCCAGCAGTTTAGCCCTAGCGGGAGCTTCCTACAATGAGCAGTTCTTC.

Only a few counts were recorded for this clonotype. The V gene is TRBV20-1, the J gene TRBJ2-1; 11 nucleotides align to TRBD2. The junction had 21 bases not matched to a gene; V was cut back by 6 bases and J by 11 bases. The CDR3 sequence is 17 residues long. The germline CDR1 and CDR2 sequences are DFQATT and SNEGSKA (reference sequence). In nucleotides, the CDR3 is TGCAGTGCCCACCCCGGCCCGACTAGCGGGGAATTTCGGAAGCAGTTCTTC. It specifies CSAHPGPTSGEFRKQFF.

V usage is TRBV20-1 and J usage is TRBJ2-1; 10 bases match TRBD1. The CDR3 extends over 11 amino acids. Germline V gene lookup returns CDR1 DFQATT and CDR2 SNEGSKA (reference sequence). V was pared by 5 bases and J by 9 bases, with 1 base of the junction left unmatched. This CDR3 is CSAWDRGEQFF. CDR3 bases: TGCAGTGCTTGGGACAGGGGTGAGCAGTTCTTC.